In its sample, the clone carrying this T cell receptor (beta chain) was seen a few times. Antigen: not known. This sample was taken from a study of human T cells and chemical hapten exposure. Study context: Throughout the approximately 26-week study, diphenylcyclopropenone was applied weekly to the patients' scalps. Overall study findings and caveats: With patch test score, the counts of PT1 expanded TCRs showed a positive correlation.

Germline V gene lookup returns CDR1 MNHEY and CDR2 SMNVEV (reference sequence). CDR3 length: 14 amino acids. Trimming removed 3 bases at V and 4 bases at J, with 12 bases between. Attachment of unique molecular identifiers to individual cDNA molecules was performed in the library. Via MiXCR, TCRdb re-called the RACE reads, giving one row per CDR3 protein. Among about 40,000 distinct CDR3 sequences listed, about 9.8% were seen once. Noted time point: patch test 2, 6 weeks after DPC sensitization. The treatment denotes: therapeutic diphenylcyclopropenone sensitization with weekly scalp DPC. The V and J genes are TRBV27 and TRBJ1-1; TRBD1 is a possible D gene (5 bases). The sequenced sample was whole blood, obtained in connection with sensitization to the hapten diphenylcyclopropenone (DPC). This TCR was sampled from a woman aged 40-49 years with alopecia areata. Some clones in this sample may be carry-over from other donors' samples. The chain's CDR3 is CASSFNRRGTEAFF. The CDR3 DNA reads TGTGCCAGCAGTTTCAACAGGAGGGGCACTGAAGCTTTCTTT.